A single count supports the clone carrying this T cell receptor beta chain. Study processing details: Amplification of reference gene primers was used by the study to estimate nucleated cell counts. Produced via immunoSEQ multiplex PCR; TCRdb's table is partial and in-frame only. That table gives V, J and clone size, and the DNA gave D and trimming. The sample consists of approximately 85,000 clones, 75% to 90% of them appearing once. The data are from a study of blood T cell repertoires in COVID-19. For the study at large: Both acute and convalescent COVID-19 samples were obtained from the United States, Italy and Spain. T cells, B-cell-depleted T cells, or PBMCs supplied cDNA or gDNA.

Trimming took off 4 bases at V and 1 base at J, with 16 bases between the two ends. Germline V lookup: CDR1 SGHTA, CDR2 FQGNSA. CDR3 length: 16 residues. This rearrangement joins TRBV7-2 to TRBJ1-1; tentatively, D is TRBD1 (5 bases). Sequencing was performed on peripheral blood. The clonotype comes from a woman aged 45-60 years with active or convalescent COVID-19. CDR3 in amino acids: CASSSPVGGENTEAFF. CDR3 sequence (DNA): TGTGCCAGCAGCTCCCCAGTCGGGGGTGAGAACACTGAAGCTTTCTTT. Combining the CDR3 with reference TRBV7-2 and TRBJ1-1 gives the whole variable domain GAGVSQSPSNKVTEKGKDVELRCDPISGHTALYWYRQSLGQGLEFLIYFQGNSAPDKSGLPSDRFSAERTGGSVSTLTIQRTQQEDSAVYLCASSSPVGGENTEAFFGQGTRLTVV.